The present entry profiles one TCR beta chain with its context. The data derive from a study of OX40 agonist ivuxolimab in advanced cancers. With 5 bases removed from V and 8 bases from J, the gap between germline ends came to 10 bases. The CDR3 is made up of 11 amino acids. Germline CDR1 and CDR2: MGHRA and YSYEKL. Profiling relied on immunoSEQ multiplex PCR, and the TCRdb table lists in-frame clones only, not all of them. The sample comprises 48,000 or so clones, approximately 94% of which are singletons, and roughly 12% rests with the top ten. The source material was CD4+ or CD8+ T cells sorted from blood, sampled in a trial of the OX40 agonist ivuxolimab. V and J are TRBV4-1 and TRBJ2-7; TRBD1 might be the D (7 bases). The receptor was derived from an adult with an advanced solid tumor such as melanoma, head and neck, liver or kidney cancer. The CDR3 DNA follows: TGCGCCAGCAGCGCGGGACAGCAGCAGTACTTC. This codes for CASSAGQQQYF.